These 10 T cell receptor beta chains were all obtained from the same sample, sequenced in a study of immune characterization of retroperitoneal liposarcoma. One entry per CDR3 protein results from TCRdb running MiXCR on the PCR reads. The sample records over 10,000 distinct CDR3 sequences, about 50% being singletons. The sample consisted of tumor tissue. Receptors were obtained from a female donor with retroperitoneal liposarcoma.

This clonotype is judged medium-sized. The chain couples TRBV7-2 to TRBJ2-1, with 9 bases lining up with TRBD2. The trim removed 5 bases at V and 5 bases at J, leaving 4 bases unmatched. Germline V gives CDR1 SGHTA, CDR2 FQGNSA. CDR3 length equals 14 residues. The CDR3 sequence is CASSRTSDHNEQFF. Written as DNA, the CDR3 is TGTGCCAGCAGCCGGACTAGCGACCACAATGAGCAGTTCTTC.

V usage is TRBV6-1 and J usage is TRBJ2-7, with TRBD2 matching 7 bases. The germline V gene encodes CDR1 MNHNS and CDR2 SASEGT. V was clipped by 8 bases and J by 5 bases; unmatched bases: 15. The CDR3 is 15 amino acids. The CDR3 loop is CASRRPGLGINEQYF. The CDR3 region has the DNA TGTGCCAGCCGACGACCCGGACTAGGGATAAACGAGCAGTACTTC.

This chain links TRBV6-1 with TRBJ2-1; D uncertain. The germline V and J ends were trimmed by 1 base and 13 bases, with 17 bases remaining between them. CDR3 length: 14 residues. Looked up from germline, CDR1 is MNHNS and CDR2 is SASEGT. The CDR3 loop reads CASSEGGAKNIQFF. CDR3 nucleotide sequence: TGTGCCAGCAGTGAAGGGGGTGCCAAAAACATTCAGTTCTTC.

This clonotype has more than one count but fewer than ten. The chain uses TRBV11-2 and TRBJ2-1; D is tentatively TRBD1 or TRBD2 (5 bases each). The better agreement between TRBJ2-7 and the DNA end casts doubt on the J call. Germline lookup yields CDR1 SGHAT and CDR2 FQNNGV. This CDR3 region has 15 residues. The CDR3 coding sequence is TGTGCCAGCAGGGCTCCGGGACGCAACTCCTACGAGCAGTACTTC. Translated, it gives CASRAPGRNSYEQYF.

This clonotype was picked up a small number of times. The J gene is TRBJ2-3, the V gene TRBV6-1, with 12 bases identical to TRBD2. In germline, CDR1 is MNHNS, CDR2 SASEGT. This CDR3 contains 15 residues. The junction had 2 bases not matched to a gene; V was cut back by 3 bases and J by 4 bases. The CDR3 nucleotides are TGTGCCAGCAGTGACCTAGCGGGAGGGCCAGATACGCAGTATTTT. Amino acid sequence: CASSDLAGGPDTQYF.

The genes are TRBV6-1 and TRBJ2-6; D remains unclear. CDR1 and CDR2 (germline): MNHNS, SASEGT. The CDR3 is made up of 15 amino acids. V lost 6 bases and J lost 0, with 9 bases in between. This CDR3 is CASRNQDSGANVLTF. The CDR3 nucleotides read TGTGCCAGCAGGAACCAAGACTCTGGGGCCAACGTCCTGACTTTC.

This chain connects TRBV27 to TRBJ2-1; D is unresolved. Judging by the DNA end, TRBJ2-7 fits better; the J call may be wrong. Per the germline V gene, CDR1 is MNHEY and CDR2 is SMNVEV (reference sequence). This CDR3 contains 12 residues. The CDR3 protein is CASSSTTREQYF. The CDR3 DNA is TGTGCCAGCAGTTCGACCACCCGGGAGCAGTACTTC.

Worth noting for this clonotype: The conserved phenylalanine or tryptophan normally closing the CDR3 is absent here, so this likely arose from a read error. Because the CDR3's place on the DNA is in doubt, the DNA is left out and the CDR3 is given as listed by TCRdb. The gene calls are TRBV11-3 and TRBJ2-1. The CDR3 spans 9 residues, counting both ends. Germline CDR1 SGHNT, CDR2 YENEEA. CDR3 sequence reads: CASSPDRLS.

The chain couples TRBV25-1 to TRBJ2-1; no reliable D call. The tail of the sequence fits TRBJ2-7 better, so the J call may be wrong. The V gene's germline CDR1 is MGHDK and CDR2 SYGVNS. The CDR3 contains 15 residues. CDR3 in amino acids: CASSDPGGNFYEQYF. The CDR3 nucleotides are TGTGCCAGCAGTGACCCGGGTGGCAATTTTTACGAGCAGTACTTC.

The rearrangement uses TRBV6-1 and TRBJ2-5; D is possibly TRBD1 (6 bases). This CDR3 has 13 residues. V was shortened by 5 bases and J by 3 bases, with 10 bases between the two germline ends. Germline values: CDR1 MNHNS, CDR2 SASEGT. The CDR3 DNA reads TGTGCCAGCAGTACCCAGGGGAAAGAGACCCAGTACTTC. Residues: CASSTQGKETQYF.